What follows are 22 T cell receptor beta chains derived from one specimen sequenced in a study of blood T cell repertoires in COVID-19. Assay used: immunoSEQ multiplex PCR; TCRdb lists only in-frame clones, some missing. This sample has 100,000 or so clones; more than 85% occur once, and the top ten carry around 2.3%. The sequenced sample was peripheral blood. Receptors were obtained from a human donor with active COVID-19. The donor label of this sample is uncertain.

The rearrangement links TRBV27 to TRBJ2-1; weak D call: TRBD2 (6 bases). With 8 bases removed from V and 7 bases from J, the gap between germline ends came to 21 bases. CDR3 length equals 15 residues. Germline CDR1 is MNHEY and CDR2 is SMNVEV (reference sequence). The CDR3 sequence is CASPSGTRPWNEQFF. Written as DNA, the CDR3 is TGTGCCAGCCCCTCCGGGACTCGACCCTGGAATGAGCAGTTCTTC.

V is TRBV5-1 and J is TRBJ2-2, with D tentatively TRBD1 (5 bases). The CDR3 runs 14 residues. The V end was cut by 5 bases, the J end by 5 bases, with 13 bases between. Germline V gives CDR1 SGHRS, CDR2 YFSETQ. CDR3 amino acids: CASRPGLMTGELFF. The DNA of the CDR3 is TGCGCCAGCAGACCAGGGTTAATGACCGGGGAGCTGTTTTTT.

The chain carries TRBV4-2 and TRBJ1-1; D unclear. Trimming removed 3 bases from V and 0 bases from J, with 8 bases in between. The germline CDR1 and CDR2 sequences are LGHNA and YNFKEQ. CDR3 length equals 14 residues. The CDR3 loop is CASSQNTLNTEAFF. The DNA for the CDR3 is TGTGCCAGCAGCCAGAATACACTGAACACTGAAGCTTTCTTT.

This clone came up a few times. This chain joins TRBV18 and TRBJ1-4; the match to TRBD1 covers 7 bases. The V and J ends lost 3 bases and 5 bases, in that order; junction bases with no gene match: 6. Germline CDR1 is KGHSH and CDR2 is LQKENI. The CDR3 runs 15 residues. CDR3 sequence reads: CASSPQGQLNEKLFF. CDR3 sequence (DNA): TGTGCCAGCTCACCGCAGGGACAGCTCAATGAAAAACTGTTTTTT.

This chain uses TRBV28 with TRBJ2-5; a possible D gene is TRBD1 (6 bases). The V and J ends lost 11 bases and 7 bases respectively, with 17 bases between them. This CDR3 contains 12 residues. Germline V lookup: CDR1 MDHEN, CDR2 SYDVKM. The DNA of the CDR3 is TGTGCCGGTTCAGGGGAGAGGGGGACCCAGTACTTC. Protein: CAGSGERGTQYF.

The chain uses TRBV7-2 and TRBJ2-1; 10 nucleotides align to TRBD1. V lost 3 bases to trimming and J lost 9 bases; unmatched junction nucleotides: 8. The germline V gene encodes CDR1 SGHTA and CDR2 FQGNSA. This CDR3 has 15 amino acids. As DNA, the CDR3 is TGTGCCAGCAGCTTCGCGACAGGGGGCGCGGGTGAGCAGTTCTTC. It codes for CASSFATGGAGEQFF.

This sequence joins TRBV7-2 and TRBJ1-1; D is possibly TRBD1 (5 bases). The ends were cut back, 5 bases at V and 5 bases at J, with 9 bases in the middle. The CDR3 has 12 residues. CDR1 is SGHTA, CDR2 FQGNSA, per germline. CDR3 region: CASSPGATEAFF. The DNA for the CDR3 is TGTGCCAGCAGCCCTGGGGCGACTGAAGCTTTCTTT.

The V and J genes are TRBV18 and TRBJ1-1; perhaps TRBD1 as D (5 bases). CDR3 length: 17 amino acids. Germline assignment: CDR1 KGHSH and CDR2 LQKENI. V was cut by 3 bases and J by 2 bases, with 19 bases left in between. CDR3 region: CASSPLQGAMSNTEAFF. DNA of the CDR3: TGTGCCAGCTCACCTTTACAAGGGGCGATGAGTAACACTGAAGCTTTCTTT.

This clone was seen only once. The CDR3 loop reads CASSEGSRGKYFRETQYF. CDR3 nucleotide sequence: TGTGCCAGCAGTGAAGGGTCGAGAGGGAAGTACTTCCGGGAGACCCAGTACTTC. V usage is TRBV6-1 and J usage is TRBJ2-5; weak D call: TRBD2 (5 bases). V gave up 1 base and J gave up 5 bases, with 23 bases separating them. Germline V CDR1 and CDR2: MNHNS, SASEGT. The CDR3 has 18 residues.

The chain links TRBV11-1 to TRBJ2-7, with a possible D match to TRBD2 (6 bases). Germline V gives CDR1 SGHAT, CDR2 FQDESV (reference sequence). V was shortened by 6 bases and J by 3 bases, with 15 bases between the two germline ends. The CDR3 totals 14 residues. This CDR3 reads CASSYPGLIYEQYF. The CDR3 coding sequence is TGTGCCAGCAGTTACCCGGGACTGATCTACGAGCAGTACTTC. The variable domain in full, completed from reference TRBV11-1 and TRBJ2-7, reads EAEVAQSPRYKITEKSQAVAFWCDPISGHATLYWYRQILGQGPELLVQFQDESVVDDSQLPKDRFSAERLKGVDSTLKIQPAELGDSAMYLCASSYPGLIYEQYFGPGTRLTVT.

CDR3 DNA: TGTGCCAGCAGCTTAGTAGCGACTGAGTACAATGAGCAGTTCTTC. This codes for CASSLVATEYNEQFF. V gene TRBV7-2 combines with J gene TRBJ2-1; D might be TRBD2 (5 bases). The CDR3 sequence is 15 residues long. Germline values: CDR1 SGHTA, CDR2 FQGNSA. V gave up 1 base and J gave up 4 bases, with 11 bases separating them. Full variable domain (remainder filled in from reference TRBV7-2 and TRBJ2-1): GAGVSQSPSNKVTEKGKDVELRCDPISGHTALYWYRQSLGQGLEFLIYFQGNSAPDKSGLPSDRFSAERTGGSVSTLTIQRTQQEDSAVYLCASSLVATEYNEQFFGPGTRLTVL.

The chain carries TRBV28 and TRBJ1-5; TRBD1 is a possible D gene (5 bases). Germline V gene data show CDR1 as MDHEN and CDR2 as SYDVKM. V lost 7 bases, J lost 4 bases, and 23 bases lay in between. This CDR3 has 17 amino acids. CDR3 residues: CASTYGGGGGSNQPQHF. CDR3 coding DNA: TGTGCCAGCACCTACGGGGGGGGAGGAGGTTCAAATCAGCCCCAGCATTTT. The full variable domain, rest sourced from reference TRBV28 and TRBJ1-5, is DVKVTQSSRYLVKRTGEKVFLECVQDMDHENMFWYRQDPGLGLRLIYFSYDVKMKEKGDIPEGYSVSREKKERFSLILESASTNQTSMYLCASTYGGGGGSNQPQHFGDGTRLSIL.

This clone was counted between two and nine times. The chain couples TRBV7-2 to TRBJ2-5; 9 nucleotides align to TRBD2. The V gene end was trimmed by 4 bases and the J gene end by 2 bases; junction bases not matched to a gene: 5. This CDR3 is built from 15 residues. Germline lookup yields CDR1 SGHTA and CDR2 FQGNSA. CDR3 bases: TGTGCCAGCAGCTCCCGACTAGCGGTACAAGAGACCCAGTACTTC. Translated, it gives CASSSRLAVQETQYF.

The chain links TRBV5-1 to TRBJ2-7; 9 positions agree with TRBD2. The V and J ends lost 4 bases and 6 bases, in that order; junction bases with no gene match: 14. CDR1 is SGHRS and CDR2 is YFSETQ in the germline V gene. The CDR3 contains 16 residues. CDR3 sequence: CASSQAAGGRGGEQYF. DNA of the CDR3: TGCGCCAGCAGCCAGGCGGCGGGGGGGCGGGGAGGCGAGCAGTACTTC.

The chain joins TRBV7-8 to TRBJ1-2; TRBD1 aligns across 7 bases. Germline assignment: CDR1 SGHVS and CDR2 FQNEAQ. J lost 6 bases, V lost 5 bases, and 15 bases had no gene match. This CDR3 has 16 residues. The DNA of the CDR3 is TGTGCCAGCAGCCGCCCATCTGACAGGGTATACGATGGCTACACCTTC. Its translation is CASSRPSDRVYDGYTF.

The chain joins TRBV20-1 to TRBJ1-6; D is perhaps TRBD1 (5 bases). The CDR3 length is 13 residues. V was trimmed by 3 bases and J by 8 bases, leaving 11 bases between them. Germline V gives CDR1 DFQATT, CDR2 SNEGSKA (reference sequence). In DNA form, the CDR3 reads TGCAGTGCTAGTCGGGGGAGGGATTCACCCCTCCACTTT. It specifies CSASRGRDSPLHF.

The chain employs TRBV19 and TRBJ1-1; D may be TRBD1 (6 bases). V lost 3 bases and J 0 bases, leaving 23 bases between the germline ends. CDR1 LNHDA and CDR2 SQIVND come from the germline V gene (reference sequence). This CDR3 has 19 residues. The CDR3, as DNA: TGTGCCAGTAGTATGGGCTCCGGGACAATAGGAGACATGAACACTGAAGCTTTCTTT. Its translation is CASSMGSGTIGDMNTEAFF.

The chain combines TRBV19 with TRBJ2-3, with D perhaps matching TRBD1 (6 bases). Germline CDR1 is LNHDA and CDR2 is SQIVND (reference sequence). V lost 4 bases and J 2 bases, leaving 22 bases between the germline ends. The CDR3 covers 18 residues. This chain's CDR3 is CASSTPSPQDRVTDTQYF. For the CDR3, the DNA is TGTGCCAGTAGTACCCCCTCTCCTCAGGACAGAGTCACAGATACGCAGTATTTT.

The chain carries TRBV7-6 and TRBJ2-7, with D maybe TRBD2 (6 bases). Germline V CDR1 and CDR2: SGHVS, FNYEAQ. This CDR3 comprises 16 residues. V was trimmed by 1 base and J by 0 bases, leaving 13 bases between them. The CDR3 DNA reads TGTGCCAGCAGCTTAGTCGGGAGAGTAGGCTCCTACGAGCAGTACTTC. It is translated as CASSLVGRVGSYEQYF.

The J gene is TRBJ1-4, the V gene TRBV5-6; 7 positions agree with TRBD1. The CDR3 runs to 16 residues. Germline V gene data show CDR1 as SGHDT and CDR2 as YYEEEE. The V segment lost 0 bases and the J segment 2 bases; nucleotides outside the gene matches: 4. Here the CDR3 DNA reads TGTGCCAGCAGCTTGGAGAGGGGGCCCACTAATGAAAAACTGTTTTTT. This codes for CASSLERGPTNEKLFF.

The J gene is TRBJ1-5, the V gene TRBV6-2 or TRBV6-3, with D possibly being TRBD1 (5 bases). V was cut by 3 bases and J by 0 bases, with 12 bases left in between. This CDR3 is 16 amino acids long. The germline V gene has CDR1 MNHEY and CDR2 SVGEGT. DNA for the CDR3: TGTGCCAGCAGTTATGGGGCAGGATATAGCAATCAGCCCCAGCATTTT. Its translation: CASSYGAGYSNQPQHF.

This chain connects TRBV5-1 to TRBJ2-3; TRBD2 matches at 8 bases. CDR3 length equals 15 residues. The germline gives CDR1 SGHRS, CDR2 YFSETQ. J was trimmed by 1 base and V by 2 bases; bases with no gene match: 3. CDR3 DNA: TGCGCCAGCAGCTTAGAAGCGGGGGGCACAGATACGCAGTATTTT. It yields the protein CASSLEAGGTDTQYF.